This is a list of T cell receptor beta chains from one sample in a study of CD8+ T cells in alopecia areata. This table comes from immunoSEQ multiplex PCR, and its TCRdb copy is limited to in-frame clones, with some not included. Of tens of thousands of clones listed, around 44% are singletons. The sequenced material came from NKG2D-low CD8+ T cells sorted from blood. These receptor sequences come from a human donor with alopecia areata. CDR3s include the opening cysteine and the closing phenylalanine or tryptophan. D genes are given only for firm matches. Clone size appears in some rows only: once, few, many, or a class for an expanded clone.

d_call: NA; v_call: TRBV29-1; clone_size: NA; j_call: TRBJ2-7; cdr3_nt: TGCAGCGTTGAAGCGTCGGGTTACGAGCAGTACTTC; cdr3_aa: CSVEASGYEQYF
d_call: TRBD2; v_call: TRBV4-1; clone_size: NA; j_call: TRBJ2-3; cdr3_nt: TGCGCCAGCAGCCAAAGCGGGGGAGGCACAGATACGCAGTATTTT; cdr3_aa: CASSQSGGGTDTQYF
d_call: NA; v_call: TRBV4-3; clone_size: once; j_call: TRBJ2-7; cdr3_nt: TGCGCCAGCAGCCCCGGGACTGCTTTATCCTACGAGCAGTACTTC; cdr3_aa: CASSPGTALSYEQYF
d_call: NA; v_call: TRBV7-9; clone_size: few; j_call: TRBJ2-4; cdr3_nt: TGTGCCAGCGGCCTAGCCAAAAACATTCAGTACTTC; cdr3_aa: CASGLAKNIQYF
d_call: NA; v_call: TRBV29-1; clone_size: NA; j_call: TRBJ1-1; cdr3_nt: NA; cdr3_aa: CSVRARGLDGAFF
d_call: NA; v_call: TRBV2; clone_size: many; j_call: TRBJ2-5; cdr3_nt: TGTGCCAGACACCTGGGAGAGACCCAGTACTTC; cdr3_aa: CARHLGETQYF
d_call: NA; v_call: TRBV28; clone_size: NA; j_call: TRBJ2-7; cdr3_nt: TGTGCCAGCAGTGTTCCGGGGCAACGGGCCTACGAGCAGTACTTC; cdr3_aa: CASSVPGQRAYEQYF
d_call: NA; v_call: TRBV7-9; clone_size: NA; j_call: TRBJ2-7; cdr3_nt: TGTGCCAGCAGCTCAAGTGGGAGGCGCTCCTACGAGCAGTACTTC; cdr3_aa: CASSSSGRRSYEQYF
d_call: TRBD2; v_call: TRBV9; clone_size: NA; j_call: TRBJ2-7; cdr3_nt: TGTGCCAGCAGCGCAGAGACTAGCGGATCCTACGAGCAGTACTTC; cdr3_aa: CASSAETSGSYEQYF
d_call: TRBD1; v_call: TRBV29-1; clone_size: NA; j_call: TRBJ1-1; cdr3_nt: TGCAGCGTTTTATACCGGGACAGTACAGCTTTCTTT; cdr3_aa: CSVLYRDSTAFF
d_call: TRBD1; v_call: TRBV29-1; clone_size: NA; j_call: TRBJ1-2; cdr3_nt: TGCAGCGTTGTCCCGACAGGGGGTGAAGGGGCTTATGGCTACACCTTC; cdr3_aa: CSVVPTGGEGAYGYTF
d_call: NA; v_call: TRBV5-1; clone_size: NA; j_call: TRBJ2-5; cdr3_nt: TGCGCCAGCAGCTTCAGAGAGGGGATAGAGACCCAGTACTTC; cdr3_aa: CASSFREGIETQYF
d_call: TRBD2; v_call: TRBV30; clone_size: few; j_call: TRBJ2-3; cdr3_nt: TGTGCCTGGAGTCTTATAGCGGGTCTAAGCACAGATACGCAGTATTTT; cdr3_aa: CAWSLIAGLSTDTQYF
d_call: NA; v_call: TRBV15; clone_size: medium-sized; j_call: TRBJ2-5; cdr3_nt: TGTGCCACCAGCAGGGACAGTCCTCAAGAGACCCAGTACTTC; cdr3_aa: CATSRDSPQETQYF
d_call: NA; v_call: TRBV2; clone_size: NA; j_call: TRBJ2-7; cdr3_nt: TGTGCCAGCAGTGCGGCCAGAAGGGGCTCCTACGAGCAGTACTTC; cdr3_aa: CASSAARRGSYEQYF
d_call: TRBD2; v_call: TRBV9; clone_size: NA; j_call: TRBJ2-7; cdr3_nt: TGTGCCAGCAGCCTAAGAGGGAAGGGAGGGCCGGGGGAGCAGTACTTC; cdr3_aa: CASSLRGKGGPGEQYF
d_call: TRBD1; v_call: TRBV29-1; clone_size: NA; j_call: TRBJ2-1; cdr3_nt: TGCAGCTCCCAGGACAGGGCATCCTACAATGAGCAGTTCTTC; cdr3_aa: CSSQDRASYNEQFF
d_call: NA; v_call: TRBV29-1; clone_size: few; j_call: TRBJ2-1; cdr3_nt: TGCAGCGTTGAAGCCCTTAGAGGCCGGACCTACAATGAGCAGTTCTTC; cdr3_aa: CSVEALRGRTYNEQFF
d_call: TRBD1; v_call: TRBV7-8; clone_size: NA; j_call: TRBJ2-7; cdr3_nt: TGTGCCAGCAGCTTTGACAGGGGTTACGAGCAGTACTTC; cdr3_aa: CASSFDRGYEQYF
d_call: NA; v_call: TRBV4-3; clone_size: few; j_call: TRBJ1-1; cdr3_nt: TGCGCCAGCAGCCAAGATCATCGTAGGAACACTGAAGCTTTCTTT; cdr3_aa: CASSQDHRRNTEAFF
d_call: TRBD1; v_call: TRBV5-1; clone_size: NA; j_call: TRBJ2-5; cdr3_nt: TGCGCCAGCAGCTTTCCTACGAGGATCAGGGGGCGCGGGCTCGAGACCCAGTACTTC; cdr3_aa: CASSFPTRIRGRGLETQYF
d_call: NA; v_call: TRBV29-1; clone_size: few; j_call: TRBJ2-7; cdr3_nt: TGCAGCGTAGGAGGGGGGACAAGTAACGAGCAGTACTTC; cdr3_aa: CSVGGGTSNEQYF
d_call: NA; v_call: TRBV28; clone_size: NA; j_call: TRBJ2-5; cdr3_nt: TGTGCCAGCAGTCCCCGACTGGAAGAGACCCAGTACTTC; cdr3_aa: CASSPRLEETQYF
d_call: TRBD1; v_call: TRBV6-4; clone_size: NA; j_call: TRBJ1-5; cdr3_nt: TGTGCCAGCAGTGAAGCAGGGGGCACGAGTCAGCCCCAGCATTTT; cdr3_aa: CASSEAGGTSQPQHF
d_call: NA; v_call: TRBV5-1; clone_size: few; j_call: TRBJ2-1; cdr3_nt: TGCGCCAGCCTAGGTGGGGGTGAGCAGTTCTTC; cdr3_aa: CASLGGGEQFF
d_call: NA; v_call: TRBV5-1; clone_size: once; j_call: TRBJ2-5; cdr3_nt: TGCGCCAGCAGCTTCGAGCGACCGGAGACCCAGTACTTC; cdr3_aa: CASSFERPETQYF
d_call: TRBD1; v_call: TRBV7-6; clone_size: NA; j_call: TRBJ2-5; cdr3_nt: TGTGCCAGCAGCTTATCTTTCCGGGGACAGGCACAAGAGACCCAGTACTTC; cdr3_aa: CASSLSFRGQAQETQYF
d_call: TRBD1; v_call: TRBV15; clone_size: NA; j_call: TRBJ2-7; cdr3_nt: TGTGCCACCAGCAGGGTCGGACAGGGGCATGGTGAGCAGTACTTC; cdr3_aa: CATSRVGQGHGEQYF
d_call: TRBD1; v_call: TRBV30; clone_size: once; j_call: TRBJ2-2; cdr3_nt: TGTGCCTGGAGTCTCCGGGACAGGCACACCGGGGAGCTGTTTTTT; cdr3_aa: CAWSLRDRHTGELFF
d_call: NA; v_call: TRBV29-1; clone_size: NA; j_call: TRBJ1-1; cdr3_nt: TGCAGCGTTGTTGGGGAGTTTACTGAAGCTTTCTTT; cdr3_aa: CSVVGEFTEAFF
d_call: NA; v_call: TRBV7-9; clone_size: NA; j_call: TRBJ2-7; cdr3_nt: TGTGCCACCGCCCCGAAGGGCTACGAGCAGTACTTC; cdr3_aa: CATAPKGYEQYF
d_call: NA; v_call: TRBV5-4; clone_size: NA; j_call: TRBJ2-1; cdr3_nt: TGTGCCAGCAGCTGGGGGCTCTATGAGCAGTTCTTC; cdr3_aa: CASSWGLYEQFF
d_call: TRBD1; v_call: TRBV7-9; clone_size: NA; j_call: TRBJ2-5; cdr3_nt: TGTGCCAGCAGCTTAGGGTGGGACAGGGAGGAGACCCAGTACTTC; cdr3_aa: CASSLGWDREETQYF
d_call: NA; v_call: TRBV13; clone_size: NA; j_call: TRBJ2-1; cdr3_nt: TGTGCCAGCAGCCCCTCCCCCACAGGATCCTACAATGAGCAGTTCTTC; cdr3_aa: CASSPSPTGSYNEQFF
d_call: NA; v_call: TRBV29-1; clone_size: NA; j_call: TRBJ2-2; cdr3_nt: TGCAGCGGCGAGGGGGTGAACACCGGGGAGCTGTTTTTT; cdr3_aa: CSGEGVNTGELFF
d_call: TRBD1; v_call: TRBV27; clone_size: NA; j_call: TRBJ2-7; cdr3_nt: TGTGCCAGCAGTTCCCGGACAGGCTACGAGCAGTACTTC; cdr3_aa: CASSSRTGYEQYF